This TCR beta chain was captured by sequencing in a study of blood T cell repertoires in COVID-19. Study-wide context: The cDNA or gDNA used as material had been derived from T cells, B-cell-depleted T cells, or PBMCs.

Authors' methods: Nucleated cell number was recorded as an estimate derived from reference gene primer amplification. Sequenced by immunoSEQ multiplex PCR; TCRdb stores in-frame clones only, minus some. Clone size and the V and J calls come from that table; the DNA yielded D and trimming. Here the sample spans 130,000 to 150,000 clones, about nine tenths being singletons. Germline V lookup: CDR1 SGDLS, CDR2 YYNGEE. The CDR3 runs 16 residues. V lost 4 bases and J 0 bases, leaving 16 bases between the germline ends. Participants were aged roughly 18 to 90 years, lived in 20 to 25 US areas, and enrolled virtually. Researchers sorted participants into cohorts using their self-reported clinical history.

The TCR sequence derives from a woman aged 40 to 55 who had been exposed to COVID-19. Material for sequencing was PBMCs or T cells enriched from blood (not recorded which). The V call is TRBV9, the J call TRBJ1-1, with D possibly being TRBD1 (6 bases). The CDR3 DNA reads TGTGCCAGCAGCCCGTCCGGACAGCCCATGAACACTGAAGCTTTCTTT. The encoded protein is CASSPSGQPMNTEAFF.